This entry is about one T cell receptor (beta chain). Its antigen has not been determined. No much larger clone is present one base from it, and per-base qualities are unavailable. TCRbeta CDR3 regions were amplified from genomic DNA using the immunoSEQ Assay, a bias-controlled multiplex PCR. Per the original workflow: The number of nucleated cells in each sample was estimated from the amplification of reference gene primers within the assay. To quantify the absolute abundance of each unique TCRbeta CDR3 rearrangement, sequence reads were collapsed and filtered. Productive Simpson clonality was computed per sample as the square root of Simpson's diversity index over productive rearrangements. TCRdb provides this immuneACCESS table in a form limited to in-frame rearrangements. Some clones are lacking; in checked studies, under half of them reflect an unresolved V gene, and why the rest are absent is not known. D and trimming come from the DNA, and the V and J calls and clone size come from that table. Recorded for this sample are fewer than 250,000 clones; around 87% of them occurred a single time. The ten top clones hold 5.5% to 8.5% of the sample.

The data were obtained in a study of blood T cell repertoires in COVID-19 (dated by TCRdb to the early 2020s). Broadly, across the study: Recovered participants in ImmuneRACE Cohort 3 were defined as having two consecutive negative NP/OP PCR tests, clearance from a healthcare professional, or resolution of symptoms. Nearly every sample came with metadata listing a de-identified subject ID, COVID-19 status, age in years and sex. The repertoires were released in a freely available public database meant as a resource for research on the immune response to SARS-CoV-2. Samples from collaborators originated in the United States, Italy and Spain and spanned both the acute and convalescent phases of COVID-19. Deeply sampled blood TCRbeta repertoires from subjects exposed to, actively infected with, or recovered from COVID-19 were included in the dataset. Where HLA class I and class II types were available, the types were taken from metadata supplied by the sample provider, not from assay-based typing. Samples came from the ongoing ImmuneRACE study (first 160 participants) plus 1,254 subjects from 6 global collaborators. The material from the prospective study consisted of cDNA or gDNA derived from T cells, B-cell-depleted T cells, or PBMCs.

Points the paper makes about the study in general: Clinical and demographic metadata were provided uncurated, with the amount varying by source and participant.

Enrolling through a virtual design, the prospective study's participants ranged in age from roughly 18 to 90 years and lived across roughly 24 United States geographic areas. In the prospective study, cohorts were assigned on the basis of participant-reported clinical history obtained from a screening survey and a study questionnaire. Mobile phlebotomists in the prospective study collected whole blood, serum and a nasopharyngeal or oropharyngeal swab from every participant. Prospective study participants could optionally give additional blood draws and questionnaires over an approximately two-month period. Before DNA extraction, prospective study blood samples were shipped either frozen or at room temperature. The V and J ends are trimmed by 1 base and 4 bases, leaving 7 bases between them. The CDR3 sequence holds 13 residues, the cysteine and phenylalanine included. The read is trimmed to its CDR3 DNA, 39 bases read in frame from base 1. Reading the germline V gene (reference sequence) gives CDR1 LNHDA and CDR2 SQIVND.

Material: PBMCs or T cells enriched from blood (not recorded which). The chain couples TRBV19 to TRBJ1-1; perhaps TRBD1 is the D gene, with 5 bases matching. The sequence derives from a man under 40 in a cohort exposed to, infected with or recovered from COVID-19 (not recorded which). The nucleotide sequence is TGTGCCAGTAGTATAGCACAGGCCACTGAAGCTTTCTTT. This yields the protein CASSIAQATEAFF.